Presented here are 23 T cell receptor delta chains from one specimen sequenced in a study of gammadelta T cells in human blood. TCRdb made new clone calls on the RT-PCR reads using CATT. The sample yields roughly 420 delta-chain clones, around 41% seen once. Specimen: Vgamma9Vdelta2 gamma-delta T cells from infant blood. The source of these receptors is a human donor.

By share, this clone counts as large. Other nucleotide sequences from this sample produce the same CDR3. The chain carries TRDV2 and TRDJ2; the match to TRDD3 covers 10 bases. CDR3 length equals 14 residues. Germline lookup yields CDR1 GEAIGNYY and CDR2 EKD. Trimming cost V 2 bases and J 5 bases; bases outside gene matches: 1. CDR3 nucleotides: TGTGCCTGTGACATACTGGGGGATACAGCACAACTCTTCTTT. The encoded protein is CACDILGDTAQLFF.

This clone is judged large. The gene calls are TRDV2 and TRDJ2; 8 bases are shared with TRDD3. V was clipped by 0 bases and J by 5 bases; unmatched bases: 10. Germline assignment: CDR1 GEAIGNYY and CDR2 EKD. The CDR3 sequence is 17 residues long. Written as DNA, the CDR3 is TGTGCCTGTGACACCGTACTGGGGGGGGCGGCAACAGCACAACTCTTCTTT. Translated, it gives CACDTVLGGAATAQLFF.

Judged by abundance, this clone is large. The rearrangement links TRDV2 to TRDJ3; 9 bases are shared with TRDD3. Germline V CDR1 and CDR2: GEAIGNYY, EKD. The J segment lost 5 bases and the V segment lost 0 bases, leaving 10 bases of the junction unmatched. The CDR3 sequence is 19 residues long. The CDR3 sequence: CACDTGWGYARRDTRQMFF. CDR3 in DNA: TGTGCCTGTGACACCGGCTGGGGATACGCTCGACGGGACACCCGACAGATGTTTTTC.

Comment on this clone: A read error is likely here: a far larger clone is one base away. The V and J genes are TRDV2 and TRDJ3; 10 nucleotides line up with TRDD3. Trimming removed 5 bases from V and 3 bases from J; junction bases left unmatched: 6. The CDR3 is 17 amino acids. CDR1 GEAIGNYY and CDR2 EKD come from the germline V gene. The CDR3 region is CACGGAGGYWDTRQMFF. Written as DNA, the CDR3 is TGTGCCTGTGGCGGTGCTGGGGGATACTGGGACACCCGACAGATGTTTTTC.

About this clone: With only one base between it and a far larger clone, this is likely a read error. The V and J genes are TRDV2 and TRDJ3; 12 nucleotides agree with TRDD3. The germline CDR1 and CDR2 sequences are GEAIGNYY and EKD. This CDR3 contains 20 residues. Here the CDR3 DNA reads TGTGCCTGTTACACCGCTGGGGGATACGAACCTACCTGGGACACCCGACAGATGTTTTTC. It codes for CACYTAGGYEPTWDTRQMFF.

The chain has TRDV2 and TRDJ1, with 10 bases lining up with TRDD3. Trimming took 3 bases from V and 0 from J; bases not matched to a gene: 21. The CDR3 contains 21 residues. Per germline, CDR1 GEAIGNYY and CDR2 EKD. The CDR3 region is CACDLNWGIRSWGKYTDKLIF. CDR3 DNA: TGTGCCTGTGACCTTAACTGGGGGATCCGCTCCTGGGGGAAGTACACCGATAAACTCATCTTT.

About this clone itself: Since a much larger clone is just one base distant, this may be a read error. V gene TRDV2 combines with J gene TRDJ3; 9 bases line up with TRDD3. V shed 3 bases and J 0 bases; nucleotides not matched to a gene: 11. The CDR3 is 20 residues long. Germline V gives CDR1 GEAIGNYY, CDR2 EKD. This CDR3 is CACDRTGGHPSSWDTRQMFF. CDR3 coding DNA: TGTGCCTGTGACCGTACTGGGGGACACCCTAGCTCCTGGGACACCCGACAGATGTTTTTC.

By its share, this clone is large. The gene calls are TRDV2 and TRDJ2; 10 bases match TRDD3. Losses at the gene ends were 2 bases for V and 8 bases for J; bases not matched to a gene: 4. Germline V gives CDR1 GEAIGNYY, CDR2 EKD. The CDR3 runs to 14 residues. The CDR3 bases are TGTGCCTGTGACAGACTGGGGGATCCCGCACAACTCTTCTTT. It yields the protein CACDRLGDPAQLFF.

This clone turned up a few times. With only one base between it and a far larger clone, this is likely a read error. This chain links TRDV2 with TRDJ2; 9 positions match TRDD3. This CDR3 region has 18 residues. Unmatched junction bases numbered 7, after V lost 0 bases and J lost 0 bases. CDR1 GEAIGNYY and CDR2 EKD come from the germline V gene. The CDR3 region is CACDTSWGDTALTAQLFF. DNA of the CDR3: TGTGCCTGTGACACCTCCTGGGGGGATACAGCTTTGACAGCACAACTCTTCTTT.

This clone showed up just a few times. A far larger clone is only one base removed, so a read error is likely. The gene calls are TRDV2 and TRDJ3; 7 nucleotides agree with TRDD3. The CDR3 runs to 16 residues. Germline V gene sequence: CDR1 GEAIGNYY, CDR2 EKD. CDR3 in amino acids: CACDWGSSRDTRQMFF. CDR3 DNA sequence: TGTGCCTGTGACTGGGGGAGCTCCCGGGACACCCGACAGATGTTTTTC.

This clone has just a few counts. V is TRDV2 and J is TRDJ3, with 11 bases that match TRDD3. The germline gives CDR1 GEAIGNYY, CDR2 EKD. This CDR3 region has 22 residues. J was trimmed by 0 bases and V by 2 bases; bases with no gene match: 14. CDR3 protein: CACDNAGVGDTRSSWDTRQMFF. CDR3 coding DNA: TGTGCCTGTGACAACGCTGGTGTGGGGGATACGCGGAGCTCCTGGGACACCCGACAGATGTTTTTC.

Relative to its sample, this clone is large. This rearrangement joins TRDV2 to TRDJ3; 11 nucleotides align to TRDD3. The junction had 2 bases not matched to a gene; V was cut back by 2 bases and J by 0 bases. Germline V lookup: CDR1 GEAIGNYY, CDR2 EKD. The CDR3 consists of 18 residues. The CDR3 DNA reads TGTGCCTGTGACAGTACTGGGGGATACTCCTGGGACACCCGACAGATGTTTTTC. Its translation is CACDSTGGYSWDTRQMFF.

Sample share makes this clone large (0.1 to 1%). V is TRDV2 and J is TRDJ3; TRDD3 agrees at 10 bases. The CDR3 extends over 18 amino acids. V trimming: 0 bases; J trimming: 0 bases; junction bases outside the gene matches: 1. CDR1 and CDR2 (germline): GEAIGNYY, EKD. The CDR3 reads CACDTAGGYSWDTRQMFF. In DNA, the CDR3 is TGTGCCTGTGACACCGCTGGGGGATACTCCTGGGACACCCGACAGATGTTTTTC.

In its sample, this clone ranks as hyperexpanded. This chain connects TRDV2 to TRDJ3; 13 positions match TRDD3. The CDR3 runs 18 residues. Losses at the gene ends were 3 bases for V and 2 bases for J; bases not matched to a gene: 3. The V gene's germline CDR1 is GEAIGNYY and CDR2 EKD. The CDR3 DNA is TGTGCCTGTGACGTACTGGGGGATACGACCTGGGACACCCGACAGATGTTTTTC. It codes for CACDVLGDTTWDTRQMFF.

In regard to this clone: One base separates it from a far larger clone, so it is likely a read error. The V gene is TRDV3, the J gene TRDJ1; 7 bases fit TRDD3. The CDR3 consists of 16 residues. Germline-derived CDR1 and CDR2 are TVYSNPD and GDNSRS (reference sequence). The J segment lost 7 bases and the V segment lost 4 bases, leaving 21 bases of the junction unmatched. In DNA, the CDR3 is TGTGCCTCCCACACGGGCCGCTGGGGGCCCCCGGCTAAACTCATCTTT. It yields the protein CASHTGRWGPPAKLIF.

This clone ranks as large. The chain has TRDV2 and TRDJ1, with TRDD3 matching 8 bases. Losses at the gene ends were 0 bases for V and 1 base for J; bases not matched to a gene: 21. Germline loops: CDR1 GEAIGNYY, CDR2 EKD. The CDR3 runs 21 residues. The DNA for the CDR3 is TGTGCCTGTGACACCGGGCCATGGGACCTACCCTGGGGGAGAGCCACCGATAAACTCATCTTT. Translation gives CACDTGPWDLPWGRATDKLIF.

This clone is large (0.1 to 1%) by share. The chain uses TRDV2 and TRDJ2; 10 bases line up with TRDD3. This CDR3 is built from 14 residues. V gave up 3 bases and J gave up 5 bases; unmatched junction bases: 2. In germline, CDR1 is GEAIGNYY, CDR2 EKD. The CDR3 DNA reads TGTGCCTGTGACTTACTGGGGGATACAGCACAACTCTTCTTT. This gives the protein CACDLLGDTAQLFF.

Concerning this clone: It is likely a read error: a sequence one base away is far more abundant. The chain employs TRDV2 and TRDJ3, with 13 bases lining up with TRDD3. Looked up from germline, CDR1 is GEAIGNYY and CDR2 is EKD. The CDR3 is 20 amino acids. DNA of the CDR3: TGTGCCTGTGACACCGTACTGGGGGATACGAGCTCCTGGGACACCCGACATATGTTTTTC. Amino acids: CACDTVLGDTSSWDTRHMFF.

Only a few counts were recorded for this clone. A read error may be the cause here, since a much bigger clone is one base away. At the DNA level, this CDR3 is encoded by other sequences in the same sample as well. This rearrangement joins TRDV2 to TRDJ3; D perhaps matches TRDD3 (5 bases). This CDR3 is built from 22 residues. Germline V gene sequence: CDR1 GEAIGNYY, CDR2 EKD. V was cut by 1 base and J by 1 base, with 25 bases left in between. The CDR3 protein is CACDTLTGGYGKRSWDTRQMFF. The CDR3 DNA sequence: TGTGCCTGTGACACTCTTACGGGGGGTTACGGCAAGCGTTCCTGGGACACCCGACAGATGTTTTTC.

By proportion, this clone is large. Other DNA sequences in this sample translate to the same CDR3. The V gene is TRDV2, the J gene TRDJ3; TRDD3 matches 11 bases. J was trimmed by 0 bases and V by 0 bases; bases with no gene match: 3. The CDR3 loop spans 19 amino acids. CDR1 GEAIGNYY and CDR2 EKD come from the germline V gene. The CDR3 coding sequence is TGTGCCTGTGACACCATACTGGGGGATAGCTCCTGGGACACCCGACAGATGTTTTTC. Protein: CACDTILGDSSWDTRQMFF.

By sample fraction, this clone is hyperexpanded (1% or more). The sample contains more than one DNA sequence encoding this CDR3. The J gene is TRDJ2, the V gene TRDV2; 13 nucleotides line up with TRDD3. The germline CDR1 and CDR2 sequences are GEAIGNYY and EKD. Trimming removed 6 bases from V and 6 bases from J; junction bases left unmatched: 9. This CDR3 region has 16 residues. CDR3 loop: CACPSYWGIRSAQLFF. The CDR3 region has the DNA TGTGCCTGTCCCTCGTACTGGGGGATACGTTCAGCACAACTCTTCTTT.

This clone is deemed large. The rearrangement joins TRDV2 to TRDJ1, with TRDD3 identical over 13 bases. The CDR3 length is 19 residues. Germline CDR1 is GEAIGNYY and CDR2 is EKD. The ends lost 1 base at V and 4 bases at J; junction bases unmatched: 14. In nucleotides, the CDR3 is TGTGCCTGTGACACAGGTTTGTACTGGGGGATACGCGGTGGCGATAAACTCATCTTT. Translated, it gives CACDTGLYWGIRGGDKLIF.

Sample share makes this clone large. The V gene is TRDV2, the J gene TRDJ3; 8 bases match TRDD3. Germline V gene sequence: CDR1 GEAIGNYY, CDR2 EKD. Trimming at V came to 3 bases and at J to 0 bases, leaving 15 bases not matched to a gene. The CDR3 loop spans 21 amino acids. CDR3: CACDVILGAIPSSWDTRQMFF. CDR3 nucleotide sequence: TGTGCCTGTGACGTTATACTGGGGGCCATCCCTAGCTCCTGGGACACCCGACAGATGTTTTTC.